Listed here are 22 T cell receptor beta chains from one sample, sequenced in a study of T cells after yellow fever vaccination. TCRdb reprocessed the 5' RACE reads via MiXCR and lists one record per CDR3 protein. The table has some 110,000 distinct CDR3 sequences, 6.5% to 9% seen once; the top ten hold approximately 2.7%. The sequencing here drew on CD4+ T cells sorted from PBMCs, taken about 49 days after the first yellow fever vaccination. Every receptor here comes from a man in his late teens or twenties who received the YFV17D yellow fever vaccine.

The table lists this clonotype with many counts. The rearrangement joins TRBV3-1 to TRBJ2-1, with D possibly called TRBD1 or TRBD2 (6 bases each). Germline V gives CDR1 LGHDT, CDR2 YNNKEL (reference sequence). The CDR3 is 13 amino acids. V was clipped by 2 bases and J by 12 bases, with 14 bases between them. The CDR3 DNA is TGTGCCAGCAGCCAATTCCGTGAGGGGGGGCAGTTCTTC. This encodes CASSQFREGGQFF.

The chain employs TRBV19 and TRBJ2-7; D might be TRBD1 (6 bases). This CDR3 contains 16 residues. V lost 2 bases, J lost 3 bases, and 17 bases lay in between. CDR1 is LNHDA, CDR2 SQIVND, per germline (reference sequence). The CDR3 loop reads CASSITGQRSIYEQYF. The DNA of the CDR3 is TGTGCCAGTAGTATAACAGGGCAGCGGAGCATCTACGAGCAGTACTTC.

The chain employs TRBV20-1 and TRBJ1-3, with D maybe TRBD1 (6 bases). Per the germline V gene, CDR1 is DFQATT and CDR2 is SNEGSKA (reference sequence). The CDR3 has 15 residues. Deletions cut 4 bases from V and 3 bases from J, with 16 bases between. The CDR3 bases are TGCAGTGCTACTATGGGGGCTGAGGGTGGAAACACCATATATTTT. Translated, it gives CSATMGAEGGNTIYF.

To note about this clonotype: With a much larger clone just one base away, this may be a read error. This chain links TRBV20-1 with TRBJ2-6; TRBD2 might be the D (8 bases). CDR3 size: 16 residues. Germline CDR1 and CDR2: DFQATT and SNEGSKA (reference sequence). The CDR3 sequence is CSNGRGRFTGANVLTF. The CDR3, as DNA: TGCAGCAACGGGAGGGGGCGGTTTACTGGGGCCAACGTCCTGACTTTC.

This clonotype was seen ten or more times. The genes are TRBV6-1 and TRBJ2-3; D gene uncertain. Deletions cut 6 bases from V and 4 bases from J, with 8 bases between. This CDR3 spans 12 amino acids. Per the germline V gene, CDR1 is MNHNS and CDR2 is SASEGT. Here the CDR3 DNA reads TGTGCCAGCAGCGCGTGGGCAGATACGCAGTATTTT. It translates to CASSAWADTQYF.

With regard to this clonotype: The junction does not match germline at one end; this may be a read error. This chain links TRBV7-2 with TRBJ2-3; weak D call: TRBD2 (5 bases). Germline lookup yields CDR1 SGHTA and CDR2 FQGNSA. The CDR3 is 13 amino acids. The CDR3 nucleotides read TGTGCCAGCAGCTTAGCGCGGGCAGAAACGCAGTATTTT. This translates into CASSLARAETQYF. Full variable domain (rest looked up from reference TRBV7-2 and TRBJ2-3): GAGVSQSPSNKVTEKGKDVELRCDPISGHTALYWYRQSLGQGLEFLIYFQGNSAPDKSGLPSDRFSAERTGGSVSTLTIQRTQQEDSAVYLCASSLARAETQYFGPGTRLTVL.

This clonotype was seen a handful of times. The CDR3 reads CASRALTGTGEQYF. DNA of the CDR3: TGCGCCAGCAGGGCCCTCACAGGGACGGGCGAGCAGTACTTC. The chain employs TRBV4-1 and TRBJ2-7, with D possibly TRBD1 on 6 matching bases. The ends were cut back, 6 bases at V and 6 bases at J, with 18 bases in the middle. Germline V gene sequence: CDR1 MGHRA, CDR2 YSYEKL. The CDR3 is 14 residues long.

The chain uses TRBV20-1 and TRBJ1-3, with no clear D. Trimming cost V 1 base and J 3 bases, with 7 bases left between them. Germline V gives CDR1 DFQATT, CDR2 SNEGSKA (reference sequence). This CDR3 has 13 residues. The CDR3 DNA sequence: TGCAGTGCTAGAGTAGTCGGTGGAAACACCATATATTTT. Its protein product is CSARVVGGNTIYF.

This chain joins TRBV9 and TRBJ2-2; no definite D call. Trimming stripped 5 bases from V and 6 bases from J, with 11 bases between. Germline V gene sequence: CDR1 SGDLS, CDR2 YYNGEE. The CDR3 is 13 amino acids. CDR3 nucleotides: TGTGCCAGCAGTTTCGGACGCTCCGGGGAGCTGTTTTTT. It yields the protein CASSFGRSGELFF.

The sample holds many counts of this clonotype. The chain employs TRBV6-1 and TRBJ1-2; TRBD1 is a possible D gene (5 bases). The CDR3 is 14 residues long. Germline V lookup: CDR1 MNHNS, CDR2 SASEGT. V dropped 0 bases and J dropped 4 bases, with 9 bases sitting between them. CDR3 DNA sequence: TGTGCCAGCAGTGAAGCAGGGGCCTCCTATGGCTACACCTTC. This translates into CASSEAGASYGYTF.

This clonotype came up many times. The chain combines TRBV5-6 with TRBJ2-7; tentatively, D is TRBD1 (6 bases). CDR3 length: 15 residues. Looked up from germline, CDR1 is SGHDT and CDR2 is YYEEEE. Between the trimmed V and J ends, which lost 4 bases and 3 bases, there was a span of 17 bases. CDR3 region: CASSLDRSWGYEQYV. CDR3 nucleotides: TGTGCCAGCAGCCTCGACAGGTCGTGGGGCTACGAGCAGTACGTC.

This rearrangement joins TRBV7-9 to TRBJ2-1, with TRBD1 as a possible D gene (6 bases). The CDR3 length is 14 residues. Germline CDR1 is SEHNR and CDR2 is FQNEAQ (reference sequence). Trimming removed 2 bases from V and 6 bases from J, with 11 bases in between. The DNA for the CDR3 is TGTGCCAGCAGCTTATTATCAGGGGCCAATGAGCAGTTCTTC. It encodes CASSLLSGANEQFF.

This clonotype was seen at least ten times. The chain has TRBV5-6 and TRBJ2-1; D remains unclear. Trimming removed 0 bases at V and 4 bases at J, with 17 bases between. The CDR3 is made up of 17 amino acids. The germline gives CDR1 SGHDT, CDR2 YYEEEE. CDR3 nucleotides: TGTGCCAGCAGCTTGGCCCGTAGCAGGTCAAGATACAATGAGCAGTTCTTC. Its translation: CASSLARSRSRYNEQFF.

This clonotype was picked up a small number of times. The chain uses TRBV4-2 and TRBJ2-1; 12 bases fit TRBD2. The CDR3 contains 15 residues. The J segment lost 6 bases and the V segment lost 4 bases, leaving 4 bases of the junction unmatched. CDR1 LGHNA and CDR2 YNFKEQ come from the germline V gene. The CDR3 DNA reads as TGTGCCAGCAGCCCCACTAGCGGGGGGCCCAATGAGCAGTTCTTC. Protein sequence: CASSPTSGGPNEQFF.

This chain links TRBV7-2 with TRBJ2-7; TRBD2 matches at 9 bases. CDR1 and CDR2 (germline): SGHTA, FQGNSA. After removal of 5 bases from V and 2 bases from J, the junction contained 10 bases not matched to a gene. The CDR3 has 16 residues. The CDR3 region has the DNA TGTGCCAGCAGCGGGAGGGGAGCGGGGGGCGCCTACGAGCAGTACGTC. It specifies CASSGRGAGGAYEQYV.

The sample holds a few counts of this clonotype. The chain couples TRBV11-3 to TRBJ2-1; 11 bases line up with TRBD1. V lost 1 base, J lost 8 bases, and 7 bases stayed unmatched. This CDR3 comprises 16 residues. Germline values: CDR1 SGHNT, CDR2 YENEEA. Here the CDR3 reads CASSLGWDRGFHEQFF. CDR3 in DNA: TGTGCCAGCAGCTTAGGATGGGACAGGGGGTTCCATGAGCAGTTCTTC.

This clonotype was detected ten times or more. This chain connects TRBV3-1 to TRBJ2-1, with a weak D call TRBD1 (6 bases). The CDR3 is 15 residues long. Germline V gene data show CDR1 as LGHDT and CDR2 as YNNKEL (reference sequence). V was shortened by 2 bases and J by 3 bases, with 11 bases between the two germline ends. The CDR3 DNA sequence: TGTGCCAGCAGCCAATGGACGACAGGCTACAATGAGCAGTTCTTC. Translated: CASSQWTTGYNEQFF.

This clonotype has ten or more counts. The chain uses TRBV15 and TRBJ1-2; 8 nucleotides agree with TRBD1. CDR1 is LNHNV and CDR2 is YYDKDF in the germline V gene (reference sequence). This CDR3 is built from 13 residues. V lost 8 bases, J lost 9 bases, and 11 bases stayed unmatched. In DNA form, the CDR3 reads TGTGCCACCCGATTCCAGGGGGCTATACGCTACACCTTC. Translating it yields CATRFQGAIRYTF.

The genes are TRBV5-4 and TRBJ2-1, with 7 nucleotides matching TRBD2. The CDR3 length is 16 residues. Germline CDR1 is SGHNT and CDR2 is YYREEE (reference sequence). V lost 4 bases to trimming and J lost 0 bases; unmatched junction nucleotides: 7. CDR3 amino acids: CASSDLSGVSYNEQFF. CDR3 DNA sequence: TGTGCCAGCAGCGACCTAAGCGGGGTCTCCTACAATGAGCAGTTCTTC.

With regard to this clonotype: A much larger clone differs by one base, so this may be a read error. The chain is built from TRBV20-1 and TRBJ2-5; 7 bases match TRBD1. Looked up from germline, CDR1 is DFQATT and CDR2 is SNEGSKA (reference sequence). The V gene end was trimmed by 8 bases and the J gene end by 2 bases; junction bases not matched to a gene: 5. The CDR3 sequence is 12 residues long. CDR3 bases: TGCAGTTCGGAGACAGGGCAAGAGACCCAGTACTTC. Translated, it gives CSSETGQETQYF.

This clonotype was seen at least ten times. This chain connects TRBV7-2 to TRBJ2-7; a weak D match, TRBD2 (6 bases). The CDR3 runs to 14 residues. Trimming took 5 bases from V and 5 from J, leaving 16 bases between them. Per germline, CDR1 SGHTA and CDR2 FQGNSA. Here the CDR3 reads CASSPGGERNEQYF. The CDR3 DNA follows: TGTGCCAGCAGCCCGGGCGGGGAGCGAAACGAGCAGTACTTC.

This clonotype was recorded a few times. The chain links TRBV19 to TRBJ2-2; the D gene is possibly TRBD1 (6 bases). The CDR3 runs to 15 residues. Germline V gene lookup returns CDR1 LNHDA and CDR2 SQIVND (reference sequence). V gave up 5 bases and J gave up 4 bases, with 14 bases separating them. CDR3 DNA: TGTGCCAGTAGTTCGTCAGGGGCGGGCACCGGGGAGCTGTTTTTT. Its translation: CASSSSGAGTGELFF.